Listed here is a single TCR beta chain. Its specific antigen is unknown. Base qualities are not recorded, but no much larger clone differs from it by a single base. Collaborating institutions collected whole blood in K2EDTA tubes following their own protocols. Collaborator samples were shipped for TCRbeta analysis as frozen whole blood, isolated PBMCs, or DNA extracted from either sample type. Taken from cysteine to phenylalanine, the CDR3 has 13 residues. Only CDR3 DNA is held: 39 bases, read in frame from base 1. The germline V gene sets CDR1 to SNHLY and CDR2 to FYNNEI. At the junction V is shortened by 4 bases and J by 9 bases; bases outside the gene matches: 8. The data were obtained in a study of blood T cell repertoires in COVID-19 (dated by TCRdb to 2020 to 2021). For context, the study as a whole: Collaborator samples came from the United States, Italy and Spain and covered acute and convalescent phases of COVID-19. A freely available public database, intended as a resource for researchers studying the immune response to SARS-CoV-2, is where the repertoires were released. Where available, HLA class I and class II types were taken from metadata supplied by the sample provider and were not determined by assay-based typing. The samples were drawn from the first 160 participants of the ongoing ImmuneRACE study and from 1,200 or so subjects provided by 6 global collaborators. The prospective study material was composed of cDNA or gDNA derived from T cells, B-cell-depleted T cells, or PBMCs. Nearly every sample came with metadata listing a de-identified subject ID, COVID-19 status, age in years and sex. Subjects who had been exposed to COVID-19, were actively infected with it, or had recovered from it provided the deeply sampled blood TCRbeta repertoires that made up the dataset. Beyond this particular receptor, the publication reports: Clinical and demographic metadata were provided uncurated, with the amount varying by source and participant.

The immunoSEQ Assay, a bias-controlled multiplex PCR, was used to amplify TCRbeta CDR3 regions from genomic DNA. Processing in the source paper ran as follows. Within the assay, amplification of reference gene primers was used to estimate how many nucleated cells each sample contained. To quantify the absolute abundance of each unique TCRbeta CDR3 rearrangement, sequence reads were collapsed and filtered. For each sample, productive Simpson clonality was calculated by taking the square root of Simpson's diversity index across productive rearrangements. TCRdb holds this immuneACCESS table with in-frame rearrangements only. Some clones are missing; in checked studies, unresolved V genes explain under half, and the rest has no known cause. V and J calls and clone size follow that table, whereas D and trimming were derived from the DNA. A total of about 130,000 clones appear in this sample, 55% to 75% of them only once. Less than 2.5% of the sample lies in the top ten.

The chain joins TRBV2 to TRBJ1-1, with 7 bases matching TRBD1. The receptor was isolated from a woman in her 70s with acute or convalescent COVID-19. The sample consisted of peripheral blood. The DNA sequence is TGTGCCAGCAGTGGAGGACAGGCCACGCAAGCTTTCTTT. It codes for CASSGGQATQAFF.